This T cell receptor beta chain was observed in a study of T cell changes during pregnancy in multiple sclerosis. V was clipped by 1 base and J by 3 bases; unmatched bases: 6. Germline V lookup: CDR1 MNHEY, CDR2 SMNVEV (reference sequence). The CDR3 length is 15 residues. Clones were read by immunoSEQ multiplex PCR, and TCRdb kept only the in-frame ones, dropping some. The sample consists of roughly 100,000 clones, 90% of them appearing once. The sequence came from a female donor in good health, enrolled as a control in a pregnancy study. The V gene is TRBV27, the J gene TRBJ2-7; 7 nucleotides line up with TRBD1. The sample here was peripheral blood, taken in the second trimester of pregnancy. The CDR3, as DNA: TGTGCCAGCAGTTTATATGACAGGGAAAGCTACGAGCAGTACTTC. Protein: CASSLYDRESYEQYF.